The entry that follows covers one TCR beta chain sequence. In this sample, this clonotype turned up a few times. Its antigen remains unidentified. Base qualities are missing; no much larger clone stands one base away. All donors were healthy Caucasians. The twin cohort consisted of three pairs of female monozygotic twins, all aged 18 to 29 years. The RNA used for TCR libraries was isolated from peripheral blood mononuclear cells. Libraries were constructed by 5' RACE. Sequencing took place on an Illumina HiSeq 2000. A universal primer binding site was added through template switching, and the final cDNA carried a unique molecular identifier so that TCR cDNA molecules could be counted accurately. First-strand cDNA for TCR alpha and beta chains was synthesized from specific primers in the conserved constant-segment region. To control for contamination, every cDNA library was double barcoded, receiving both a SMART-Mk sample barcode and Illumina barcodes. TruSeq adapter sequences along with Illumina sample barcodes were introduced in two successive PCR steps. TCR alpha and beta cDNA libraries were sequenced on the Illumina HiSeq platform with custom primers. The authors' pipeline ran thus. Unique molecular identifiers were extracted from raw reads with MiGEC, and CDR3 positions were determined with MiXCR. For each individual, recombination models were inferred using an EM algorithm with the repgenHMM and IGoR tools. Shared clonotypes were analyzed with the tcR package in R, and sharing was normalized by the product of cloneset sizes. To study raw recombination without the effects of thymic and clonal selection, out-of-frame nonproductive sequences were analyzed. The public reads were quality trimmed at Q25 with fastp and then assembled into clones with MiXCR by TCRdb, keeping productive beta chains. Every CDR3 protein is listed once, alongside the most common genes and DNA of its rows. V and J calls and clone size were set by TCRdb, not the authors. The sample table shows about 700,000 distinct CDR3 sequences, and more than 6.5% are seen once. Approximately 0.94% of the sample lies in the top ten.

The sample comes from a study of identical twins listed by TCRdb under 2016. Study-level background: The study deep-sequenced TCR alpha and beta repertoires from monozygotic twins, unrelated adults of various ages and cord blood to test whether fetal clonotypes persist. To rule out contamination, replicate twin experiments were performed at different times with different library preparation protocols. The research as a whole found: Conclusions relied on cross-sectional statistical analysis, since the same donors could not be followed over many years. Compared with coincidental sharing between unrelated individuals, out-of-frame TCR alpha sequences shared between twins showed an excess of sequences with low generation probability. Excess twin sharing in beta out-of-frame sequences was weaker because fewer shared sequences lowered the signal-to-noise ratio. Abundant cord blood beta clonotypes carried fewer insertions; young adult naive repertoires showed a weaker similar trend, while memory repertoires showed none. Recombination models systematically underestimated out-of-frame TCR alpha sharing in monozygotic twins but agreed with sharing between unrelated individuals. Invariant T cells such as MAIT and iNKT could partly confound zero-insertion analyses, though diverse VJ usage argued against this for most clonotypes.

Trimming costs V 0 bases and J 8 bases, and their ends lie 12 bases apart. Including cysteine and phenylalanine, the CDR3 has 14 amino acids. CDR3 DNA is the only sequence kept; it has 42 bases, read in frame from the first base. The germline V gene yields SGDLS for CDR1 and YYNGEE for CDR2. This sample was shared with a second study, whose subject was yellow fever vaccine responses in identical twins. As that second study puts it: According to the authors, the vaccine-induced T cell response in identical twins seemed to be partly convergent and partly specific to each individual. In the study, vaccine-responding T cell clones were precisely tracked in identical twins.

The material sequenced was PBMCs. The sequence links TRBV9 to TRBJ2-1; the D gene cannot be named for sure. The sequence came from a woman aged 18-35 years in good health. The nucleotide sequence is TGTGCCAGCAGCGTAGCCTCACCCATCTATGAGCAGTTCTTC. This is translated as CASSVASPIYEQFF.